Reported below is one TCR beta chain. This sample was included in a study of technical replicates of blood from four donors. The length of the CDR3 is 14 residues. V lost 6 bases and J 2 bases, leaving 14 bases between the germline ends. Germline CDR1 is LNHDA and CDR2 is SQIVND (reference sequence). This table comes from immunoSEQ multiplex PCR, and its TCRdb copy is limited to in-frame clones, with some not included. The sample includes approximately 59,000 clones, 90% to 95% of them seen just once. This TCR was sampled from a human donor in good health. Some clones in this sample may be carry-over from other donors' samples. The chain couples TRBV19 to TRBJ2-7, with a possible D match to TRBD2 (5 bases). The sequencing sample was made of PBMCs. CDR3 amino acids: CASSAPGLTYEQYF. DNA of the CDR3: TGTGCCAGTAGCGCCCCCGGACTTACCTACGAGCAGTACTTC.